This entry is about one T cell receptor beta chain. What it binds is not known. Alongside a J-beta primer mix, a sample-barcoded 5' primer served in a second PCR lasting about 7 to 12 cycles. Every sample returned 2.5 million or more CDR3-containing paired-end reads. TCRdb independently ran MiXCR on the 5' RACE reads; one entry per CDR3 protein. This sample carries around 850,000 distinct CDR3 sequences, under 40% of them seen once, and the ten largest clones take 10% to 15%. Caucasian, healthy and from Russia, the donors were aged between roughly 6 and 95. The data are from a study of blood T cells in healthy people across ages. Findings and limits, study-wide: With donor CMV status unknown, expanded clonotype changes were possibly confounded. Researchers said unsorted PBMCs prevented a conclusive naive versus antigen-experienced comparison.

The CDR3 is made up of 16 amino acids. CDR1 and CDR2 from the germline V gene are SGHDN and FVKESK. With 4 bases clipped from V and 1 base from J, the junction kept 9 bases outside the gene matches. The sequence was obtained from a man aged 18 to 30 in good health. The sample comprised blood. V and J are TRBV14 and TRBJ1-1; TRBD1 matches 7 bases. CDR3 amino acids: CASSRVPGTANTEAFF. The CDR3 bases are TGTGCCAGCAGCCGAGTGCCCGGGACAGCGAACACTGAAGCTTTCTTT.